These 23 T cell receptor beta chains were all obtained from the same sample, sequenced in a study of identical twins. TCRdb redid the calling of the 5' RACE reads with MiXCR, one entry per CDR3 protein. The data hold about 240,000 distinct CDR3 sequences, with approximately 6.8% observed a single time. The sample was also reused in another study, on yellow fever vaccine responses in identical twins.

Sequencing was done on a sample of CD8+ T cells sorted from blood. The receptors here all came from a woman aged 18-29 years in good health.

As regards this clonotype: A much larger clone is a single base away; this may be a read error. The V and J genes are TRBV11-2 and TRBJ2-7; tentatively, D is TRBD2 (6 bases). With 1 base removed from V and 3 bases from J, the gap between germline ends came to 19 bases. This CDR3 is built from 17 residues. The germline V gene encodes CDR1 SGHAT and CDR2 FQNNGV. CDR3 bases: TGTGCCAGCAGCTTAGGGAGGGGCACGAAGGAGGACTACGAGCAGTACTTC. Its translation is CASSLGRGTKEDYEQYF.

In this sample, this clonotype turned up many times. CDR3 region: CATSSLTENTGELFF. DNA for the CDR3: TGTGCCACCAGTAGTTTGACAGAGAACACCGGGGAGCTGTTTTTT. The J gene is TRBJ2-2, the V gene TRBV24-1, with a weak D call TRBD1 (5 bases). V lost 6 bases to trimming and J lost 1 base, with 11 bases between them. Germline CDR1 and CDR2: KGHDR and SFDVKD. The length of the CDR3 is 15 residues.

There are many counts of this clonotype. The J gene is TRBJ2-7, the V gene TRBV4-2; D is undetermined. This CDR3 is 13 amino acids long. CDR1 is LGHNA and CDR2 is YNFKEQ in the germline V gene. The germline V and J ends were trimmed by 0 bases and 5 bases, with 8 bases remaining between them. The CDR3 here is CASSQEEGNEQYF. As DNA, the CDR3 is TGTGCCAGCAGCCAAGAGGAAGGAAACGAGCAGTACTTC.

This clonotype came up many times. The rearrangement joins TRBV12-3 or TRBV12-4 to TRBJ1-6; 7 nucleotides line up with TRBD1. The CDR3 has 15 residues. With 7 bases clipped from V and 10 bases from J, the junction kept 13 bases outside the gene matches. CDR3 protein: CASTAGAGGNSPLHF. The CDR3 nucleotides are TGTGCCAGCACCGCCGGCGCAGGGGGGAACTCACCCCTCCACTTT.

The chain combines TRBV24-1 with TRBJ2-1, with D maybe TRBD2 (6 bases). Germline V gene data show CDR1 as KGHDR and CDR2 as SFDVKD. The CDR3 covers 11 residues. V was trimmed by 5 bases and J by 10 bases, leaving 8 bases between them. CDR3 residues: CATSGLAEQFF. As DNA, the CDR3 is TGTGCCACCAGTGGCCTAGCGGAGCAGTTCTTC.

This clonotype appeared once. The chain recombines TRBV21-1 with TRBJ2-2; TRBD1 is the table's D call and was not checked against the DNA. TRBV21-1 is a pseudogene segment. This CDR3 region has 20 residues. CDR3 loop: CASSPRTGTGGYNRTGELFF. CDR3 bases: TGTGCCAGCAGCCCCCGAACCGGGACAGGGGGCTATAACAGGACCGGGGAGCTGTTTTTT.

This clonotype was seen ten or more times. The rearrangement joins TRBV15 to TRBJ2-2; no definite D call. CDR3 length: 15 amino acids. V lost 4 bases, J lost 0 bases, and 9 bases lay in between. CDR1 is LNHNV, CDR2 YYDKDF, per germline (reference sequence). CDR3 region: CATSTWGPNTGELFF. The CDR3 nucleotides read TGTGCCACCAGCACTTGGGGTCCGAACACCGGGGAGCTGTTTTTT.

The sample holds a few counts of this clonotype. The chain combines TRBV4-2 with TRBJ2-3; no definite D call. This CDR3 contains 19 residues. Trimming removed 0 bases at V and 2 bases at J, with 21 bases between. CDR1 and CDR2 from the germline V gene are LGHNA and YNFKEQ. CDR3 in amino acids: CASSQDYEKTNLHTDTQYF. The CDR3 coding sequence is TGTGCCAGCAGCCAAGATTACGAGAAAACGAACCTCCACACAGATACGCAGTATTTT.

This clonotype was counted only a few times. V and J are TRBV7-9 and TRBJ2-5, with no clear D. Germline V gene data show CDR1 as SEHNR and CDR2 as FQNEAQ (reference sequence). The CDR3 runs 17 residues. V dropped 5 bases and J dropped 0 bases, with 19 bases sitting between them. The CDR3: CASSPPRSYPHQETQYF. DNA for the CDR3: TGTGCCAGCAGCCCGCCAAGAAGTTACCCGCACCAAGAGACCCAGTACTTC.

A single count supports this clonotype. The gene calls are TRBV3-1 and TRBJ2-7, with 13 bases lining up with TRBD2. This CDR3 contains 15 residues. Germline CDR1 and CDR2: LGHDT and YNNKEL (reference sequence). The ends lost 10 bases at V and 2 bases at J; junction bases unmatched: 8. CDR3 residues: CATSQGTSGTYEQYF. The CDR3 DNA reads TGTGCCACCTCCCAAGGGACTAGCGGGACCTACGAGCAGTACTTC.

This rearrangement joins TRBV7-6 to TRBJ2-1; D possibly corresponds to TRBD2 (8 bases). The CDR3 covers 23 residues. CDR1 is SGHVS and CDR2 is FNYEAQ in the germline V gene. Trimming cost V 5 bases and J 0 bases, with 35 bases left between them. CDR3 sequence (DNA): TGTGCCAGCAGCGTGAACCGGGTAGCGGGGTACGCGAGGGGGCTAGGCTCCTACAATGAGCAGTTCTTC. This sequence encodes CASSVNRVAGYARGLGSYNEQFF. Filled out from reference TRBV7-6 and TRBJ2-1, the complete variable domain reads GAGVSQSPRYKVTKRGQDVALRCDPISGHVSLYWYRQALGQGPEFLTYFNYEAQQDKSGLPNDRFSAERPEGSISTLTIQRTEQRDSAMYRCASSVNRVAGYARGLGSYNEQFFGPGTRLTVL.

A single count supports this clonotype. This sequence may be a read error, since a much larger clone differs from it by one base. The chain recombines TRBV12-3 or TRBV12-4 with TRBJ2-1; 7 bases are a match to TRBD1. CDR3 length: 13 residues. J gave up 8 bases and V 5 bases, and 6 bases lay outside the gene matches. CDR3 sequence reads: CASSTGQEDEQFF. The CDR3 DNA is TGTGCCAGCAGTACCGGACAGGAGGATGAGCAGTTCTTC.

This clonotype was seen at least ten times. The chain uses TRBV2 and TRBJ2-2, with TRBD1 matching 11 bases. The CDR3 is made up of 14 amino acids. V shed 5 bases and J 7 bases; nucleotides not matched to a gene: 3. The germline V gene has CDR1 SNHLY and CDR2 FYNNEI. CDR3 in amino acids: CASSPGQGVGELFF. The DNA of the CDR3 is TGTGCCAGCAGTCCGGGACAGGGGGTCGGGGAGCTGTTTTTT.

This clonotype was detected only a few times. The chain is built from TRBV9 and TRBJ2-2, with D possibly being TRBD1 (6 bases). Between the trimmed V and J ends, which lost 4 bases and 0 bases, there was a span of 10 bases. The CDR3 sequence is 15 residues long. Germline loops: CDR1 SGDLS, CDR2 YYNGEE. The CDR3 loop reads CASSPRTANTGELFF. The CDR3 nucleotides read TGTGCCAGCAGCCCGAGGACAGCGAACACCGGGGAGCTGTTTTTT.

The J gene is TRBJ2-2, the V gene TRBV15; D uncertain. The CDR3 spans 18 residues. V shed 3 bases and J shed 0 bases, with 17 bases lying between them. Per germline, CDR1 LNHNV and CDR2 YYDKDF (reference sequence). The CDR3 sequence is CATSSSIFFHANTGELFF. The CDR3 DNA reads TGTGCCACCAGCAGTAGTATATTCTTTCACGCGAACACCGGGGAGCTGTTTTTT.

This clonotype was seen many times. The chain employs TRBV20-1 and TRBJ2-1; 7 positions match TRBD2. The CDR3 totals 14 residues. V lost 2 bases and J lost 5; bases outside the gene matches: 6. The germline V gene has CDR1 DFQATT and CDR2 SNEGSKA (reference sequence). CDR3 amino acids: CSARSLAENNEQFF. The DNA for the CDR3 is TGCAGTGCTAGAAGTCTAGCGGAGAACAATGAGCAGTTCTTC.

The chain employs TRBV2 and TRBJ1-1; no reliable D call. This CDR3 contains 17 residues. The germline gives CDR1 SNHLY, CDR2 FYNNEI. With 4 bases removed from V and 1 base from J, the gap between germline ends came to 19 bases. CDR3 in DNA: TGTGCCAGCAGTGCCCCATTGAGGGAAGTGGAGAACACTGAAGCTTTCTTT. Translated, it gives CASSAPLREVENTEAFF.

This chain links TRBV7-9 with TRBJ2-3; D uncertain. The CDR3 consists of 12 residues. CDR1 and CDR2 (germline): SEHNR, FQNEAQ (reference sequence). V lost 3 bases, J lost 6 bases, and 7 bases lay in between. The CDR3: CASSFAGDTQYF. The CDR3 nucleotides are TGTGCCAGCAGCTTTGCCGGGGATACGCAGTATTTT.

This sequence joins TRBV5-5 and TRBJ1-1; D gene ambiguous. The CDR3 has 15 residues. The germline V and J ends were trimmed by 0 bases and 3 bases, with 12 bases remaining between them. The germline V gene has CDR1 SGHKS and CDR2 YYEKEE (reference sequence). This CDR3 is CASSLGAPGDTEAFF. The CDR3 region has the DNA TGTGCCAGCAGCTTGGGGGCCCCCGGGGACACTGAAGCTTTCTTT.

The chain recombines TRBV27 with TRBJ2-1; D perhaps matches TRBD1 (6 bases). CDR1 is MNHEY and CDR2 is SMNVEV in the germline V gene (reference sequence). Deletions cut 5 bases from V and 4 bases from J, with 12 bases between. This CDR3 is built from 14 residues. The CDR3 coding sequence is TGTGCCAGCAGTCCTTTCGACAGGTACAATGAGCAGTTCTTC. Translating it yields CASSPFDRYNEQFF.

This clonotype was seen more than once but under ten times. The V and J genes are TRBV28 and TRBJ2-3; D possibly corresponds to TRBD2 (5 bases). The germline V gene encodes CDR1 MDHEN and CDR2 SYDVKM. With 1 base removed from V and 4 bases from J, the gap between germline ends came to 15 bases. The CDR3 has 16 residues. Written as DNA, the CDR3 is TGTGCCAGCAGTTTATTCGAGGGATCGGGGTCAGATACGCAGTATTTT. It yields the protein CASSLFEGSGSDTQYF.

In this sample, this clonotype turned up a few times. The gene calls are TRBV7-3 and TRBJ2-1, with 11 bases that match TRBD2. This CDR3 contains 17 residues. Looked up from germline, CDR1 is SGHTA and CDR2 is FQGTGA. V was clipped by 5 bases and J by 7 bases; unmatched bases: 13. CDR3: CASSAFVSSGRWNEQFF. The CDR3 DNA reads TGTGCCAGCAGCGCATTTGTGTCTAGCGGGAGGTGGAATGAGCAGTTCTTC.

The chain links TRBV10-3 to TRBJ2-3, with D hard to call. Germline loops: CDR1 ENHRY, CDR2 SYGVKD. The CDR3 is made up of 15 amino acids. Deletions cut 2 bases from V and 0 bases from J, with 9 bases between. The CDR3 protein is CAISEAAPSTDTQYF. Here the CDR3 DNA reads TGTGCCATCAGTGAGGCGGCCCCTAGCACAGATACGCAGTATTTT.